These 22 T cell receptor beta chains were sequenced from one sample in a study of OX40 agonist ivuxolimab in advanced cancers. Generated by immunoSEQ multiplex PCR, the TCRdb table keeps only in-frame clones and is missing some. Among roughly 45,000 clones listed, 60% to 80% were seen once. The sample was CD4+ or CD8+ T cells sorted from blood, taken in a trial of the OX40 agonist ivuxolimab. These receptors were collected from an adult with an advanced solid tumor such as melanoma, head and neck, liver or kidney cancer.

This CDR3 reads CASSLVNTDRGDIQYF. In DNA form, the CDR3 reads TGCGCCAGCAGCTTGGTCAACACCGATCGTGGTGACATTCAGTACTTC. This chain connects TRBV5-1 to TRBJ2-4; no firm D call. In germline, CDR1 is SGHRS, CDR2 YFSETQ. V was pared by 0 bases and J by 8 bases, with 18 bases between. The CDR3 has 16 amino acids.

This clone was picked up a small number of times. The CDR3 DNA is TGTGCCAGCAGTTACTTCAAGGCTACTGAAGCTTTCTTT. Protein sequence: CASSYFKATEAFF. The rearrangement links TRBV6-6 to TRBJ1-1; D is undetermined. Germline V gives CDR1 MNHNY, CDR2 SVGAGI (reference sequence). This CDR3 region has 13 residues. V gave up 1 base and J gave up 5 bases, with 8 bases separating them.

The J gene is TRBJ1-3, the V gene TRBV9; no definite D call. V lost 6 bases, J lost 5 bases, and 12 bases lay in between. Per germline, CDR1 SGDLS and CDR2 YYNGEE. The CDR3 length is 13 residues. CDR3 in amino acids: CASTALTRNTIYF. CDR3 DNA: TGTGCCAGCACCGCCCTCACGAGAAACACCATATATTTT.

The rearrangement uses TRBV27 and TRBJ1-4, with 10 nucleotides matching TRBD1. The CDR3 has 14 amino acids. Germline CDR1 is MNHEY and CDR2 is SMNVEV (reference sequence). V was pared by 4 bases and J by 8 bases, with 4 bases of the junction left unmatched. The CDR3 DNA reads TGTGCCAGCAGTTCCAGACAGGGGGCCGAAAAACTGTTTTTT. It encodes CASSSRQGAEKLFF. Full variable domain (rest looked up from reference TRBV27 and TRBJ1-4): EAQVTQNPRYLITVTGKKLTVTCSQNMNHEYMSWYRQDPGLGLRQIYYSMNVEVTDKGDVPEGYKVSRKEKRNFPLILESPSPNQTSLYFCASSSRQGAEKLFFGSGTQLSVL.

The chain links TRBV10-1 to TRBJ2-1, with 8 bases identical to TRBD1. With 4 bases clipped from V and 5 bases from J, the junction kept 7 bases outside the gene matches. The CDR3 sequence is 15 residues long. Germline loops: CDR1 WNHNN, CDR2 SYGVQD (reference sequence). CDR3 sequence: CASSAGTGADNEQFF. The CDR3 DNA reads TGCGCCAGCAGTGCCGGGACAGGAGCCGACAATGAGCAGTTCTTC.

V usage is TRBV19 and J usage is TRBJ2-7; 7 bases line up with TRBD2. CDR3 length: 13 amino acids. V dropped 4 bases and J dropped 0; count of bases not matched to a gene: 0. Germline V gene sequence: CDR1 LNHDA, CDR2 SQIVND (reference sequence). CDR3 nucleotides: TGTGCCAGTAGTAGGGAGGGCTCCTACGAGCAGTACTTC. Protein: CASSREGSYEQYF.

CDR3 nucleotides: TGTGCCAGCAGTTACTCAGCGCGGGAGGCGGCCTACGAGCAGTACTTC. Residues: CASSYSAREAAYEQYF. The V and J genes are TRBV6-6 and TRBJ2-7; 8 bases agree with TRBD2. Trimming at V came to 0 bases and at J to 2 bases, leaving 6 bases not matched to a gene. Germline assignment: CDR1 MNHNY and CDR2 SVGAGI (reference sequence). This CDR3 has 16 residues.

The gene calls are TRBV5-8 and TRBJ2-7; 13 bases are shared with TRBD2. This CDR3 contains 16 residues. Unmatched junction bases numbered 5, after V lost 0 bases and J lost 5 bases. Germline V gives CDR1 SGHTS, CDR2 YDEGEE. Here the CDR3 DNA reads TGTGCCAGCAGCTTGGCCGCGGGGACTAGCGGGAACGAGCAGTACTTC. Translation gives CASSLAAGTSGNEQYF.

The V call is TRBV19, the J call TRBJ2-1; maybe TRBD2 (7 bases). The CDR3 loop spans 15 amino acids. Trimming pared 6 bases from V and 5 bases from J, leaving 17 bases between. CDR1 is LNHDA, CDR2 SQIVND, per germline (reference sequence). The CDR3 sequence: CASREGGFENNEQFF. CDR3 in DNA: TGTGCCAGTAGGGAGGGGGGGTTTGAAAACAATGAGCAGTTCTTC.

The chain links TRBV7-2 to TRBJ2-1; D gene unclear. The CDR3 extends over 13 amino acids. V gave up 0 bases and J gave up 6 bases, with 6 bases separating them. Germline CDR1 reads SGHTA; CDR2 reads FQGNSA. The CDR3 spells CASSLATTNEQFF. The CDR3 nucleotides are TGTGCCAGCAGCTTAGCCACTACCAATGAGCAGTTCTTC.

The chain recombines TRBV7-8 with TRBJ2-3, with D possibly being TRBD1 or TRBD2 (5 bases each). Germline CDR1 SGHVS, CDR2 FQNEAQ. This CDR3 contains 16 residues. The V and J ends lost 5 bases and 5 bases respectively, with 20 bases between them. DNA of the CDR3: TGTGCCAGCAGCCACGAGGGACGGACTGGCGTAGATACGCAGTATTTT. Residues: CASSHEGRTGVDTQYF. The full variable domain, with the rest looked up from reference TRBV7-8 and TRBJ2-3, is GAGVSQSPRYKVAKRGQDVALRCDPISGHVSLFWYQQALGQGPEFLTYFQNEAQLDKSGLPSDRFFAERPEGSVSTLKIQRTQQEDSAVYLCASSHEGRTGVDTQYFGPGTRLTVL.

J is TRBJ2-7 and V is TRBV12-2; the table's D call, TRBD2, has no DNA check behind it. TRBV12-2 is shown as a pseudogene. The CDR3 is made up of 15 amino acids. The CDR3 coding sequence is TGTGCAAGTCGCTCACCCGGGGAGTGTTGTGGCTCCCAGTACTTC. Its translation is CASRSPGECCGSQYF.

This clone was detected only once. The rearrangement uses TRBV19 and TRBJ2-7; TRBD2 might be the D (6 bases). This CDR3 spans 14 amino acids. The V end lost 1 base, the J end lost 1 base, and 8 bases lay between the germline ends. CDR1 is LNHDA, CDR2 SQIVND, per germline (reference sequence). CDR3 nucleotides: TGTGCCAGTAGTATAGTTAGCGGTTCCTACGAGCAGTACTTC. Translated, it gives CASSIVSGSYEQYF.

This rearrangement joins TRBV6-5 to TRBJ2-7; possible D gene TRBD2, 6 bases. CDR3 length equals 13 residues. The ends were cut back, 7 bases at V and 1 base at J, with 11 bases in the middle. Germline lookup yields CDR1 MNHEY and CDR2 SVGAGI. The CDR3 here is CASTREFSYEQYF. CDR3 in DNA: TGTGCCAGCACCCGGGAGTTTTCCTACGAGCAGTACTTC.

The chain links TRBV4-3 to TRBJ1-1; D not resolved. Trimming took 2 bases from V and 5 from J, leaving 9 bases between them. Per the germline V gene, CDR1 is LGHNA and CDR2 is YSLEER. The CDR3 consists of 13 residues. Here the CDR3 reads CASSQLGVTEAFF. Written as DNA, the CDR3 is TGCGCCAGCAGCCAATTAGGTGTAACTGAAGCTTTCTTT.

The chain uses TRBV19 and TRBJ2-6; the D call may be TRBD1 or TRBD2 (5 bases each). The germline V gene has CDR1 LNHDA and CDR2 SQIVND (reference sequence). The CDR3 consists of 17 residues. V lost 5 bases and J lost 4, with 18 bases in between. CDR3 region: CASSRQGALSGANVLTF. In DNA form, the CDR3 reads TGTGCCAGTAGTCGGCAGGGAGCCCTCTCAGGGGCCAACGTCCTGACTTTC.

The chain carries TRBV19 and TRBJ1-1; 8 bases are shared with TRBD1. This CDR3 is built from 16 residues. Germline CDR1 is LNHDA and CDR2 is SQIVND (reference sequence). Unmatched junction bases numbered 7, after V lost 3 bases and J lost 1 base. CDR3 residues: CASSIVLGTGNTEAFF. CDR3 DNA: TGTGCCAGTAGTATTGTCCTTGGGACAGGGAACACTGAAGCTTTCTTT. Full variable domain (missing parts from reference TRBV19 and TRBJ1-1): DGGITQSPKYLFRKEGQNVTLSCEQNLNHDAMYWYRQDPGQGLRLIYYSQIVNDFQKGDIAEGYSVSREKKESFPLTVTSAQKNPTAFYLCASSIVLGTGNTEAFFGQGTRLTVV.

The rearrangement links TRBV5-1 to TRBJ1-1, with D unresolved. The V and J ends lost 7 bases and 1 base respectively, with 5 bases between them. The length of the CDR3 is 11 residues. Germline V CDR1 and CDR2: SGHRS, YFSETQ. The CDR3 here is CASGPNTEAFF. CDR3 in DNA: TGCGCCAGCGGCCCGAACACTGAAGCTTTCTTT.

V and J are TRBV2 and TRBJ1-1, with 8 bases identical to TRBD1. The CDR3 loop spans 14 amino acids. V trimming: 2 bases; J trimming: 3 bases; junction bases outside the gene matches: 2. Germline CDR1 SNHLY, CDR2 FYNNEI. DNA for the CDR3: TGTGCCAGCAGTGAACAGGGGGCGGACACTGAAGCTTTCTTT. Protein: CASSEQGADTEAFF.

J is TRBJ2-6 and V is TRBV18, with unresolved D. Deletions cut 3 bases from V and 6 bases from J, with 9 bases between. Looked up from germline, CDR1 is KGHSH and CDR2 is LQKENI. This CDR3 is built from 14 residues. The CDR3 nucleotides read TGTGCCAGCTCACCGCCAGGTTCGGCCAACGTCCTGACTTTC. It codes for CASSPPGSANVLTF.

The chain combines TRBV10-3 with TRBJ2-7, with no clear D. V lost 3 bases to trimming and J lost 4 bases, with 10 bases between them. Germline CDR1 is ENHRY and CDR2 is SYGVKD. The CDR3 length is 13 residues. Here the CDR3 DNA reads TGTGCCATCAGTGAAAGGGTCCCGTACGAGCAGTACTTC. Residues: CAISERVPYEQYF.

J is TRBJ2-7 and V is TRBV18; perhaps TRBD1 as D (6 bases). The CDR3 sequence is 12 residues long. The germline gives CDR1 KGHSH, CDR2 LQKENI. Trimming pared 4 bases from V and 5 bases from J, leaving 9 bases between. The CDR3 is CASSQGTHEQYF. The CDR3 coding sequence is TGTGCCAGCTCACAAGGGACACACGAGCAGTACTTC.